This is a list of T cell receptor beta chains from one sample in a study of regulatory T cells in long-lasting Graves disease. One entry per CDR3 protein, called by TCRdb with MiXCR from the multiplex PCR reads. The sample yields about 470,000 distinct CDR3 sequences, around 16% seen once. The data were also submitted as part of a second study, on T cells in Graves' hyperthyroidism and ophthalmopathy.

Here the sequenced sample was peripheral blood mononuclear cells (PBMCs), taken at new diagnosis, from a patient treated with antithyroid drugs. The receptors were sampled from a middle-aged man with Graves disease. Each CDR3 is given with its conserved first and last residue. A D gene is named only where the DNA matches it firmly. Size tells how often a clone was seen (once, few, many) or the class of an expanded clone, and some rows leave it out.

j_gene	v_gene	d_gene	abundance	CDR3nt	CDR3aa
TRBJ2-2	TRBV7-8	.	few	TGTGCCAGCAGCTTAGGGCCGAGCACCGGGGAGCTGTTTTTT	CASSLGPSTGELFF
TRBJ2-5	TRBV28	TRBD2	many	TGTGCCAGCAGTTTTCAGTCCGCGGGAGAAGAGACCCAGTACTTC	CASSFQSAGEETQYF
TRBJ1-1	TRBV14	.	few	TGTGCCAGCAGCCAAGTCGCGGGGACAAAAGCTTTCTTT	CASSQVAGTKAFF
TRBJ2-3	TRBV13	.	.	TGTGCCAGCAGCAAAACAGATACGCAGTATTTT	CASSKTDTQYF
TRBJ2-2	TRBV6-4	.	few	TGTGCCACCCCGAAGGAGGCGGACACCGGGGAGCTGTTTTTT	CATPKEADTGELFF
TRBJ2-7	TRBV5-6	TRBD2	few	TGTGCCAGCAGGTGGACTAGCGGCTCCTACGAGCAGTACTTC	CASRWTSGSYEQYF
TRBJ2-7	TRBV11-2	TRBD1	many	TGTGCCAGCAGCTCTCACAGGGGGCCCACCTACGAGCAGTACTTC	CASSSHRGPTYEQYF
TRBJ2-1	TRBV18	TRBD2	many	TGTGCCAGCTCACCACCGGGGACTAGCGGGAGATGGAATGAGCAGTTCTTC	CASSPPGTSGRWNEQFF
TRBJ2-7	TRBV7-2	TRBD2	many	TGTGCCAGCAGCTACCTTGCCGCGGGAGGGCCTTACGAGCAGTACTTC	CASSYLAAGGPYEQYF
TRBJ2-7	TRBV12-3/TRBV12-4	.	many	TGTGCCAGCAGCAGGGCCCCGGTAGGCGAGCAGTACTTC	CASSRAPVGEQYF
TRBJ2-2	TRBV12-3/TRBV12-4	TRBD2	.	TGTGTCAGCAGTGGGACTAACGGGAGGCCCAAACTAGCGAACACCGGGGAGCTGTTTTTT	CVSSGTNGRPKLANTGELFF
TRBJ1-2	TRBV28	TRBD1	many	TGTGCCAGCAGTCCCGGGACAGGGGGCAGTAGCTACACCTTC	CASSPGTGGSSYTF
TRBJ2-1	TRBV15	TRBD1	once	TGTGCCACCAGCAGAGGCCCAGGGGGCCTGAGCTCCTACAATGAGCAGTTCTTC	CATSRGPGGLSSYNEQFF
TRBJ2-3	TRBV30	.	.	TGTGCCTGGAGTGAAACCGACAGCAGCACAGATACGCAGTATTTT	CAWSETDSSTDTQYF
TRBJ2-3	TRBV20-1	.	.	TGCAGTGCTCCAAGGGACGGGAGCACAGATACGCAGTATTTT	CSAPRDGSTDTQYF
TRBJ2-3	TRBV6-2/TRBV6-3	.	few	TGTGCCAGCAGCCCAGGGCACGGGCAGTATTTT	CASSPGHGQYF
TRBJ2-3	TRBV30	.	many	TGTGCCCGTCAAGTTTACCCCACAGATACGCAGTATTTT	CARQVYPTDTQYF
TRBJ2-5	TRBV29-1	.	few	TGCAGCGTCCAAGACCTACAGCAAGAGACCCAGTACTTC	CSVQDLQQETQYF
TRBJ2-2	TRBV7-2	TRBD2	few	TGTGCCAGCAGCTTAATCCCTGGTAGCGGGACTAACCGGAACGGGGAGCTGTTTTTT	CASSLIPGSGTNRNGELFF
TRBJ2-7	TRBV20-1	.	.	TGCAGTGCTAGTGGCCAAAGGGATAACTACGAGCAGTACTTC	CSASGQRDNYEQYF
TRBJ2-3	TRBV20-1	.	many	TGCAGTGCACCCAACAGGGCGGTCGGCCCAGATACGCAGTATTTT	CSAPNRAVGPDTQYF
TRBJ2-7	TRBV18	.	.	TGTGCCAGCTCACCAGACGGGAGCTCCTACGAGCAGTACTTC	CASSPDGSSYEQYF
TRBJ2-2	TRBV5-1	TRBD2	few	TGCGCCAGCAGCTTGGTTGCGGGAGTTGACACCGGGGAGCTGTTTTTT	CASSLVAGVDTGELFF
TRBJ2-1	TRBV11-1	.	.	TGTGCCAGCAGCCAAGGGGGGCTCTCGGACAATGAGCAGTTCTTC	CASSQGGLSDNEQFF
TRBJ2-7	TRBV3-1	.	many	TGTGCCAGCAGCCTAGCAACCTACGAGCAGTACTTC	CASSLATYEQYF
TRBJ1-6	TRBV5-1	.	few	TGCGCCAGCAGGATGGACAGCACTTCACCCCTCCACTTT	CASRMDSTSPLHF
TRBJ2-7	TRBV20-1	TRBD1	many	TGCAGTGCCTCGACAGGGGAATACTACGAGCAGTACTTC	CSASTGEYYEQYF
TRBJ2-7	TRBV27	.	many	TGTGCCAGCAGGCGGACAGTTATCTACGAGCAGTACTTC	CASRRTVIYEQYF
TRBJ2-6	TRBV2	TRBD1	many	TGTGCCAGCAGTGACAGGGGGCCTGGGGCCAACGTCCTGACTTTC	CASSDRGPGANVLTF
TRBJ2-7	TRBV28	.	many	TGTGCCAGCAGCAACAGCCCCCTCCGGACCCAGGGCGAGCAGTACTTC	CASSNSPLRTQGEQYF
TRBJ2-2	TRBV30	.	many	TGTGCCTGGAGTGTGTGGAGGAGCACCGGGGAGCTGTTTTTT	CAWSVWRSTGELFF
TRBJ1-5	TRBV12-3/TRBV12-4	TRBD1	many	TGTGCCAGCAGTCTACGGACAGGGGGCACCAATCAGCCCCAGCATTTT	CASSLRTGGTNQPQHF
TRBJ2-7	TRBV5-1	.	few	TGCGCCAGCAGCTTGGTGGGGGACCCGGACTACGAGCAGTACTTC	CASSLVGDPDYEQYF
TRBJ1-4	TRBV28	.	few	TGTGCCAGCGGGGGGGATGAAAAACTGTTTTTT	CASGGDEKLFF
TRBJ1-2	TRBV29-1	TRBD1	.	TGCAGCGTTGCTACAGGGGGAGCCTATGGCTACACCTTC	CSVATGGAYGYTF